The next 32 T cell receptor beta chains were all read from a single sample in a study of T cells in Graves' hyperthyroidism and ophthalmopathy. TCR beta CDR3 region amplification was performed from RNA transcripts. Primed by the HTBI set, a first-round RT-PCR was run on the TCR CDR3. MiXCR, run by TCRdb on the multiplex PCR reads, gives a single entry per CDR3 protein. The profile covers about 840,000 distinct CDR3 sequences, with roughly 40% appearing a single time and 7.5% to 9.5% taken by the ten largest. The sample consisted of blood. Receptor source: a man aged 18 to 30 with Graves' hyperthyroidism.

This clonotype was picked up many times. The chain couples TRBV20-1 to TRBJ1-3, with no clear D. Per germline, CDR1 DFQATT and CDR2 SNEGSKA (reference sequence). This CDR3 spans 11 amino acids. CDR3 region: CRIRKGNTIYF. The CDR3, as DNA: TGCAGGATAAGGAAAGGAAACACCATATATTTT.

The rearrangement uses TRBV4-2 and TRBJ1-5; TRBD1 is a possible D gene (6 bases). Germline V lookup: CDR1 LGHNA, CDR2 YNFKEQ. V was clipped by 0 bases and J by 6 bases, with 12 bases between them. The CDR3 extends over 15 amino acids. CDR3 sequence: CASSQDGGAGQPQHF. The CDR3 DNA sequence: TGTGCCAGCAGCCAAGATGGGGGGGCGGGTCAGCCCCAGCATTTT.

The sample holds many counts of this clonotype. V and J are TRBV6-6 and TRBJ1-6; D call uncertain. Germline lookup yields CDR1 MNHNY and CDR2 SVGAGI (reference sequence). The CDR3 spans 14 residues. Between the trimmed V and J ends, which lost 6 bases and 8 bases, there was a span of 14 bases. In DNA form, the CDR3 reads TGTGCCAGCAGGCGAAGTGGTGGAGATTCACCCCTCCACTTT. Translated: CASRRSGGDSPLHF.

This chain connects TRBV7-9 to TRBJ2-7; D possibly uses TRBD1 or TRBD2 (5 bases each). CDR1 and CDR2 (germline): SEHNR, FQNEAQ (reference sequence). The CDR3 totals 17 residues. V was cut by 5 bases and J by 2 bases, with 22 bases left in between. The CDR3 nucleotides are TGTGCCAGCAGCGATAAACTTGACGGGGCCGTCACCTACGAGCAGTACTTC. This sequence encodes CASSDKLDGAVTYEQYF.

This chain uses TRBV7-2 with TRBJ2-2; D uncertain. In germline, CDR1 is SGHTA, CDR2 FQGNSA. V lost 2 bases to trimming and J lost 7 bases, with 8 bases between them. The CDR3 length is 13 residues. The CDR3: CASSLWSGGELFF. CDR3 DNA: TGTGCCAGCAGCTTATGGTCTGGCGGGGAGCTGTTTTTT. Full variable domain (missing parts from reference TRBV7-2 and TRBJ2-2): GAGVSQSPSNKVTEKGKDVELRCDPISGHTALYWYRQSLGQGLEFLIYFQGNSAPDKSGLPSDRFSAERTGGSVSTLTIQRTQQEDSAVYLCASSLWSGGELFFGEGSRLTVL.

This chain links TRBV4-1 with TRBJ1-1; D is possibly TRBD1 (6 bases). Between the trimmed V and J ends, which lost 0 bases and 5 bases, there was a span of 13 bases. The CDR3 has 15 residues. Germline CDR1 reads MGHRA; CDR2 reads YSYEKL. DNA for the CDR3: TGCGCCAGCAGCCAAGAGGGAACAGGGCGAACTGAAGCTTTCTTT. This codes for CASSQEGTGRTEAFF.

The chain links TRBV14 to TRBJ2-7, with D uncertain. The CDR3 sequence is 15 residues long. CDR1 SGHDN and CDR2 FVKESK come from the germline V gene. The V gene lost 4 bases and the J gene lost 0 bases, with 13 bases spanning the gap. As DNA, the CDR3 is TGTGCCAGCAGCCCCGAGACGGCTAGCTCCTACGAGCAGTACTTC. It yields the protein CASSPETASSYEQYF.

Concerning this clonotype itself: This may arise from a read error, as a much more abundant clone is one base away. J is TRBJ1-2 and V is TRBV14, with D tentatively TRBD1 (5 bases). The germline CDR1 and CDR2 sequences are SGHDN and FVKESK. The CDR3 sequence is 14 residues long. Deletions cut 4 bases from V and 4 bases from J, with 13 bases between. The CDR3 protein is CASSRDMGLYGYTF. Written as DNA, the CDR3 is TGTGCCAGCAGCCGAGATATGGGACTCTATGGCTACACCTTC.

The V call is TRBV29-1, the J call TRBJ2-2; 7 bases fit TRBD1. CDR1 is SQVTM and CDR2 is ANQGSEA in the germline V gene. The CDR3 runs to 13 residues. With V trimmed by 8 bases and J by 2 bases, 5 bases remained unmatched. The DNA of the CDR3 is TGCAGCTCCGGGACAGTTAACACCGGGGAGCTGTTTTTT. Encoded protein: CSSGTVNTGELFF.

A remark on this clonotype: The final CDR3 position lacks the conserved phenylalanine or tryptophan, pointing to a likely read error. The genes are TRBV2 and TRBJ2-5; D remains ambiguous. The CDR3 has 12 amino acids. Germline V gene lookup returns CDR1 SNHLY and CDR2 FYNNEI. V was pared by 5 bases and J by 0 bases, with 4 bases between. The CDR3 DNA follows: TGTGCCAGCAGTTTTTACCAAGAGACCCAGTACCTC. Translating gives CASSFYQETQYL.

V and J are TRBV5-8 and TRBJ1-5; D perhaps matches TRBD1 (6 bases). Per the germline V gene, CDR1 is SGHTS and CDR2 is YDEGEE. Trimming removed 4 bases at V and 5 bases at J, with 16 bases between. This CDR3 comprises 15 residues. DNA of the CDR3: TGTGCCAGCAGCCAAACAGGGTCCCCCTATCAGCCCCAGCATTTT. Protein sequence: CASSQTGSPYQPQHF.

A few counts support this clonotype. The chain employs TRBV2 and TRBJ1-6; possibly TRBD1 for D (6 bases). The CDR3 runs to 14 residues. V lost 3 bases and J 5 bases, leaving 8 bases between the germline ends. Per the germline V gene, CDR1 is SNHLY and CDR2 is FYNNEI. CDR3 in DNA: TGTGCCAGCAGTGACAGGGGAGATAATTCACCCCTCCACTTT. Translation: CASSDRGDNSPLHF.

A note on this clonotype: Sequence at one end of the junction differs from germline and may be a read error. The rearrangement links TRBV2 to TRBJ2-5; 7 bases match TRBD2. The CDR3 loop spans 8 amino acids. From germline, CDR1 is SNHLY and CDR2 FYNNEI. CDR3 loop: CARGTNNF. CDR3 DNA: TGTGCCAGAGGGACTAATAACTTC.

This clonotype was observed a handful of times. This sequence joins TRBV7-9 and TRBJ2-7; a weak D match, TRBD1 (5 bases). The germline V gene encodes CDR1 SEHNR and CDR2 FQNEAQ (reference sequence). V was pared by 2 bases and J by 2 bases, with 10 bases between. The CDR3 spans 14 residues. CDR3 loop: CASSLQGYPYEQYF. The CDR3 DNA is TGTGCCAGCAGCTTACAGGGTTATCCCTACGAGCAGTACTTC.

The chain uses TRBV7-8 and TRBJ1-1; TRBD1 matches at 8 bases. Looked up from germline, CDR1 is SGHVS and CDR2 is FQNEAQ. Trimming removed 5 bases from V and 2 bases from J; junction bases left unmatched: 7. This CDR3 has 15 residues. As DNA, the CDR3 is TGTGCCAGCAGCCCCCACAGGGGGTTAAACACTGAAGCTTTCTTT. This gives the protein CASSPHRGLNTEAFF.

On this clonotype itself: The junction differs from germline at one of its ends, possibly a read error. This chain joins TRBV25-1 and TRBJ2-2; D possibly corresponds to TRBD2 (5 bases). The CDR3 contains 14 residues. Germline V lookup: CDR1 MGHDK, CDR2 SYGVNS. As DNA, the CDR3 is TGTGCCAGCAGTCGAGGGCAGTTGACCGGGGAGCCGTTTTTT. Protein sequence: CASSRGQLTGEPFF.

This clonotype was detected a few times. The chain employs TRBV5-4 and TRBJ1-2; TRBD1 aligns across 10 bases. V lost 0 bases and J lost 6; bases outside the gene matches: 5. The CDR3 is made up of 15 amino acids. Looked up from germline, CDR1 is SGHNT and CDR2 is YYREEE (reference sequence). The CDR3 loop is CASSLVGQGIDGYTF. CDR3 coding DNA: TGTGCCAGCAGCTTGGTGGGACAGGGGATCGATGGCTACACCTTC.

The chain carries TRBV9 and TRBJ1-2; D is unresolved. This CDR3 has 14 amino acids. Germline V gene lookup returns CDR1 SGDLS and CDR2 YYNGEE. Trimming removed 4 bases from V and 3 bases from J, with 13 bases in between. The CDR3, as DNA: TGTGCCAGCAGCCCAGAAGTTGGTGACTATGGCTACACCTTC. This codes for CASSPEVGDYGYTF.

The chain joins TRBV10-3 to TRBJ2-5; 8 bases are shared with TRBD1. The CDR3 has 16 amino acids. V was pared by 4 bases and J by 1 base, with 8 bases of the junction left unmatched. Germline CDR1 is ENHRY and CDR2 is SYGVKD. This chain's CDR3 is CAISGSGTGPQETQYF. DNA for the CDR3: TGTGCCATCAGTGGATCCGGGACAGGCCCCCAAGAGACCCAGTACTTC.

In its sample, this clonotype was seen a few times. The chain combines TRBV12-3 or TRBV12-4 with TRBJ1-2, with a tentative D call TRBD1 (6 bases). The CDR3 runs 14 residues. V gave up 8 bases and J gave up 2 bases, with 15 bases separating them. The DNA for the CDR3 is TGTGCCAGCGCCCGGGGGCCCTTAAACTATGGCTACACCTTC. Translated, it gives CASARGPLNYGYTF.

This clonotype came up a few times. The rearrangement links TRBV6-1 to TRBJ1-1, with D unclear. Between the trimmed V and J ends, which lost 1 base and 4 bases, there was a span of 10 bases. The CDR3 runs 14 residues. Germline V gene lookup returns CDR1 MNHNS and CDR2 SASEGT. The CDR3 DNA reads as TGTGCCAGCAGTGAAGGACATCGAGCCACTGAAGCTTTCTTT. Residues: CASSEGHRATEAFF.

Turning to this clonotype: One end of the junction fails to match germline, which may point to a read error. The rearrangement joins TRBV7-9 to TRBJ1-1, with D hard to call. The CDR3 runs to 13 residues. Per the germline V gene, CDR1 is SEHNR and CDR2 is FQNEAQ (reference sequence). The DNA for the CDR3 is TGTGCCGGCAGCAGCCCCATGAACACTGAAGCTTTCTTT. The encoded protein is CAGSSPMNTEAFF.

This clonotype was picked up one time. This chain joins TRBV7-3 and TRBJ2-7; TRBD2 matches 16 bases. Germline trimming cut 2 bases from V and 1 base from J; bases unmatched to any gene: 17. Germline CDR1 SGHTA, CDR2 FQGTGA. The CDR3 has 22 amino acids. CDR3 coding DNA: TGTGCCAGCAGCTTAGAGACAGGGGGCCTGGGACTAGCGGGAGGGAGTTCCTACGAGCAGTACTTC. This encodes CASSLETGGLGLAGGSSYEQYF.

CDR3 sequence (DNA): TGCAGTGCTAGTCCGCTGGGACAGGGGGCAGACGAGCAGTACTTC. Protein: CSASPLGQGADEQYF. This chain connects TRBV20-1 to TRBJ2-7; TRBD1 agrees at 12 bases. This CDR3 has 15 residues. CDR1 and CDR2 (germline): DFQATT, SNEGSKA (reference sequence). The ends lost 3 bases at V and 5 bases at J; junction bases unmatched: 8.

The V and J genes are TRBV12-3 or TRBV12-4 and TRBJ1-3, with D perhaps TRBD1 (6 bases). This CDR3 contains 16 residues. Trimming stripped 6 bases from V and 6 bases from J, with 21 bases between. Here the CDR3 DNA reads TGTGCCAGCAGCCCGAGGGGGGTTGGTTGGATAAACACCATATATTTT. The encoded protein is CASSPRGVGWINTIYF.

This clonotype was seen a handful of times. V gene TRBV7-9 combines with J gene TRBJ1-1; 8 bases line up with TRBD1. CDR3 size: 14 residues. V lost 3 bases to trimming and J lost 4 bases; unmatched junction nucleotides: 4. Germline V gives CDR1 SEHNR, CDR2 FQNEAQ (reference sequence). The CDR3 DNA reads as TGTGCCAGCAGCTTCGGGACAGGCTTCACTGAAGCTTTCTTT. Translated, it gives CASSFGTGFTEAFF.

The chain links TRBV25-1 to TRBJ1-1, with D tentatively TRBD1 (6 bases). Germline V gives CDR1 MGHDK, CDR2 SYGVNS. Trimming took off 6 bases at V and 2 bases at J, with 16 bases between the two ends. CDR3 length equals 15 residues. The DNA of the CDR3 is TGTGCCAGCAGCCTCGTTTGGGGGCCCAACACTGAAGCTTTCTTT. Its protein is CASSLVWGPNTEAFF.

CDR3 loop: CATSYPAEGETQYF. DNA for the CDR3: TGTGCCACCAGTTACCCGGCAGAGGGGGAGACCCAGTACTTC. The chain uses TRBV24-1 and TRBJ2-5; D is possibly TRBD1 or TRBD2 (5 bases each). The V and J ends lost 6 bases and 5 bases respectively, with 15 bases between them. The CDR3 consists of 14 residues. Per germline, CDR1 KGHDR and CDR2 SFDVKD.

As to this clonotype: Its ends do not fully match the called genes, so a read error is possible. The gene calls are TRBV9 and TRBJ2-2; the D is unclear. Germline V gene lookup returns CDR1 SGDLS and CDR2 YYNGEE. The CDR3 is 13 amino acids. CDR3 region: CVSTQTATGELFF. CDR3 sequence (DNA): TGTGTCAGCACCCAAACAGCGACCGGGGAGCTGTTTTTT. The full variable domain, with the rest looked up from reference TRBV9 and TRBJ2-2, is DSGVTQTPKHLITATGQRVTLRCSPRSGDLSVYWYQQSLDQGLQFLIQYYNGEERAKGNILERFSAQQFPDLHSELNLSSLELGDSALYFCVSTQTATGELFFGEGSRLTVL.

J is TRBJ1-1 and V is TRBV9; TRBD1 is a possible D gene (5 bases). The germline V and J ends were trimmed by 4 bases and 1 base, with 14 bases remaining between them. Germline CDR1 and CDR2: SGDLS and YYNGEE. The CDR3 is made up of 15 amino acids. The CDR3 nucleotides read TGTGCCAGCAGCCCCCACGCGGGACCGAACACTGAAGCTTTCTTT. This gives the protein CASSPHAGPNTEAFF.

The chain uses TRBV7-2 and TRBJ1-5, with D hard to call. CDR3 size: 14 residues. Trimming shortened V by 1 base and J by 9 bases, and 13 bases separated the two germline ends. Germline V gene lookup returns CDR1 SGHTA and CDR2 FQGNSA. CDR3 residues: CASSLGTALGPQHF. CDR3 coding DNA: TGTGCCAGCAGCTTAGGAACGGCCCTGGGGCCCCAGCATTTT. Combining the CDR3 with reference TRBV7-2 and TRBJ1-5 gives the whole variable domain GAGVSQSPSNKVTEKGKDVELRCDPISGHTALYWYRQSLGQGLEFLIYFQGNSAPDKSGLPSDRFSAERTGGSVSTLTIQRTQQEDSAVYLCASSLGTALGPQHFGDGTRLSIL.

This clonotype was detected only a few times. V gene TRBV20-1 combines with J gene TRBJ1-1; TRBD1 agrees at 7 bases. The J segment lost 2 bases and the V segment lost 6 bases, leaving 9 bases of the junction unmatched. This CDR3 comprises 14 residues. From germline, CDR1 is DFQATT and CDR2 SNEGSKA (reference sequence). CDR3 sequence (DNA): TGCAGTGCGGGTGGGACAGTCTACAACACTGAAGCTTTCTTT. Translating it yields CSAGGTVYNTEAFF.